Below are 20 T cell receptor beta chains sequenced from a single sample in a study of T cell responses to AZD1222 COVID-19 vaccine. Some clones are missing from TCRdb's copy, which holds only in-frame ones; the method was immunoSEQ multiplex PCR. The data contain 85,000 to 95,000 clones, around 89% of them singletons. The sequenced sample was peripheral blood, obtained 28 days after the second AZD1222 dose. These receptors all stem from an adult who received the AZD1222 COVID-19 vaccine.

This clone was observed once. The J gene is TRBJ2-1, the V gene TRBV6-4; 7 positions match TRBD1. The V gene's germline CDR1 is MRHNA and CDR2 SNTAGT. Germline trimming cut 0 bases from V and 3 bases from J; bases unmatched to any gene: 2. This CDR3 is 15 amino acids long. CDR3 nucleotide sequence: TGTGCCAGCAGTGACTCGCCAGGGGGCTACAATGAGCAGTTCTTC. Its protein is CASSDSPGGYNEQFF.

The rearrangement links TRBV6-1 to TRBJ1-4; D unresolved. Germline CDR1 MNHNS, CDR2 SASEGT. The CDR3 contains 13 residues. V dropped 2 bases and J dropped 8 bases, with 9 bases sitting between them. CDR3 loop: CASSEPWVEKLFF. CDR3 DNA sequence: TGTGCCAGCAGTGAACCCTGGGTAGAAAAACTGTTTTTT.

The V gene is TRBV6-5, the J gene TRBJ1-2; possibly TRBD1 for D (5 bases). The V gene lost 3 bases and the J gene lost 11 bases, with 13 bases spanning the gap. The CDR3 is made up of 12 amino acids. Germline lookup yields CDR1 MNHEY and CDR2 SVGAGI. CDR3 in amino acids: CASSYEGRVYTF. The CDR3 DNA sequence: TGTGCCAGCAGTTATGAGGGGAGGGTGTACACCTTC.

The gene calls are TRBV9 and TRBJ2-7; unclear D gene. The CDR3 sequence is 13 residues long. Trimming took 4 bases from V and 0 from J, leaving 8 bases between them. Germline loops: CDR1 SGDLS, CDR2 YYNGEE. The CDR3 sequence: CASSPRISYEQYF. For the CDR3, the DNA is TGTGCCAGCAGCCCACGGATCTCCTACGAGCAGTACTTC.

This chain connects TRBV24-1 to TRBJ2-1; 7 bases align to TRBD2. The length of the CDR3 is 13 residues. Trimming cost V 7 bases and J 6 bases; bases outside gene matches: 5. CDR1 is KGHDR and CDR2 is SFDVKD in the germline V gene. CDR3 in amino acids: CATRGTGGNEQFF. As DNA, the CDR3 is TGTGCCACCAGAGGGACGGGGGGCAATGAGCAGTTCTTC.

V usage is TRBV7-9 and J usage is TRBJ1-1; no firm D call. CDR1 and CDR2 from the germline V gene are SEHNR and FQNEAQ (reference sequence). The CDR3 covers 13 residues. V was cut by 5 bases and J by 3 bases, with 10 bases left in between. The CDR3 nucleotides are TGTGCCAGCAGCGACCGGGCCTACACTGAAGCTTTCTTT. Amino acids: CASSDRAYTEAFF.

The chain uses TRBV10-3 and TRBJ2-7; TRBD1 agrees at 12 bases. From germline, CDR1 is ENHRY and CDR2 SYGVKD. V dropped 1 base and J dropped 6; count of bases not matched to a gene: 4. The CDR3 sequence is 15 residues long. The CDR3 spells CAISELGQGAREQYF. The CDR3 DNA reads as TGTGCCATCAGTGAGTTGGGACAGGGGGCGCGCGAGCAGTACTTC.

The chain is built from TRBV2 and TRBJ1-5; 8 bases agree with TRBD1. The J segment lost 5 bases and the V segment lost 6 bases, leaving 6 bases of the junction unmatched. CDR3 size: 14 residues. Germline V CDR1 and CDR2: SNHLY, FYNNEI. The CDR3 region has the DNA TGTGCCAGCAGCGGGACAGGAAAGGATCAGCCCCAGCATTTT. This codes for CASSGTGKDQPQHF.

This clone came up a few times. The CDR3 loop reads CASSFIIAGLANEQFF. The CDR3 DNA reads TGTGCCAGCAGTTTTATTATAGCGGGCTTAGCCAATGAGCAGTTCTTC. V usage is TRBV6-2 or TRBV6-3 and J usage is TRBJ2-1, with TRBD2 identical over 7 bases. Germline V gene lookup returns CDR1 MNHEY and CDR2 SVGEGT. The J segment lost 6 bases and the V segment lost 4 bases, leaving 12 bases of the junction unmatched. CDR3 size: 16 residues.

The chain is built from TRBV6-5 and TRBJ2-1; maybe TRBD1 (5 bases). Trimming took off 8 bases at V and 6 bases at J, with 17 bases between the two ends. Germline CDR1 reads MNHEY; CDR2 reads SVGAGI. CDR3 length: 14 residues. The CDR3: CASSPQGRSNEQFF. In DNA form, the CDR3 reads TGTGCCAGCTCCCCGCAGGGCCGAAGCAATGAGCAGTTCTTC.

The J gene is TRBJ1-4, the V gene TRBV28; D may be TRBD1 (5 bases). V lost 5 bases and J lost 6, with 16 bases in between. The germline V gene encodes CDR1 MDHEN and CDR2 SYDVKM. This CDR3 is built from 15 residues. In DNA, the CDR3 is TGTGCCAGCAGTATCGCAGGGACGGGCGATGAAAAACTGTTTTTT. The encoded protein is CASSIAGTGDEKLFF.

The chain carries TRBV6-5 and TRBJ1-1; D possibly corresponds to TRBD1 (5 bases). Germline CDR1 MNHEY, CDR2 SVGAGI. The CDR3 totals 14 residues. Trimming took off 2 bases at V and 1 base at J, with 8 bases between the two ends. CDR3 region: CASSYPGQNTEAFF. CDR3 nucleotides: TGTGCCAGCAGTTACCCTGGACAGAACACTGAAGCTTTCTTT.

The chain recombines TRBV27 with TRBJ1-1, with D perhaps TRBD1 (5 bases). The CDR3 length is 15 residues. CDR1 and CDR2 from the germline V gene are MNHEY and SMNVEV (reference sequence). The germline V and J ends were trimmed by 6 bases and 4 bases, with 18 bases remaining between them. DNA for the CDR3: TGTGCCAGCAGCTTAAGGGGCGGCGGACTCACTGAAGCTTTCTTT. It translates to CASSLRGGGLTEAFF.

CDR3 sequence (DNA): TGTGCCAGCAGGACAGGGGGCGCCCCCGCGGTCACTGAAGCTTTCTTT. Protein product: CASRTGGAPAVTEAFF. This chain links TRBV7-9 with TRBJ1-1; TRBD1 matches 10 bases. The CDR3 length is 16 residues. The J segment lost 4 bases and the V segment lost 6 bases, leaving 11 bases of the junction unmatched. Per germline, CDR1 SEHNR and CDR2 FQNEAQ (reference sequence).

V is TRBV18 and J is TRBJ2-7, with a weak D call TRBD1 (6 bases). Germline V gene lookup returns CDR1 KGHSH and CDR2 LQKENI. V was clipped by 0 bases and J by 6 bases, with 15 bases between them. The length of the CDR3 is 15 residues. The chain's CDR3 is CASSPPGQGSSEQYF. CDR3 DNA: TGTGCCAGCTCACCACCCGGTCAGGGGAGCAGCGAGCAGTACTTC. Combining the CDR3 with reference TRBV18 and TRBJ2-7 gives the whole variable domain NAGVMQNPRHLVRRRGQEARLRCSPMKGHSHVYWYRQLPEEGLKFMVYLQKENIIDESGMPKERFSAEFPKEGPSILRIQQVVRGDSAAYFCASSPPGQGSSEQYFGPGTRLTVT.

The chain carries TRBV4-1 and TRBJ2-5, with D tentatively TRBD1 or TRBD2 (6 bases each). Germline CDR1 and CDR2: MGHRA and YSYEKL. The CDR3 consists of 17 residues. V dropped 1 base and J dropped 1 base, with 16 bases sitting between them. The CDR3 is CASSQGVLGGSQETQYF. The CDR3 DNA is TGCGCCAGCAGCCAAGGGGTGCTCGGGGGCAGCCAAGAGACCCAGTACTTC.

The J gene is TRBJ1-4, the V gene TRBV5-5, with unresolved D. V dropped 5 bases and J dropped 6 bases, with 17 bases sitting between them. The CDR3 has 15 residues. Looked up from germline, CDR1 is SGHKS and CDR2 is YYEKEE (reference sequence). The CDR3 sequence is CASRPGRNSYEKLFF. Written as DNA, the CDR3 is TGTGCCAGCAGACCTGGACGTAATTCCTATGAAAAACTGTTTTTT.

This clone appeared a single time. The gene calls are TRBV30 and TRBJ2-6; perhaps TRBD2 as D (6 bases). The CDR3 has 14 amino acids. Germline CDR1 and CDR2: GTSNPN and SVGIG (reference sequence). Between the trimmed V and J ends, which lost 2 bases and 3 bases, there was a span of 8 bases. CDR3 amino acids: CAWSRGFGANVLTF. DNA of the CDR3: TGTGCCTGGAGTCGGGGGTTTGGGGCCAACGTCCTGACTTTC.

The chain carries TRBV18 and TRBJ1-3; D is undetermined. CDR3 size: 15 residues. V lost 8 bases, J lost 0 bases, and 14 bases lay in between. Germline CDR1 KGHSH, CDR2 LQKENI. CDR3 DNA sequence: TGTGCCAGCCTGAGGACGGCGAGCTCTGGAAACACCATATATTTT. It codes for CASLRTASSGNTIYF.

The chain combines TRBV30 with TRBJ2-7; 8 nucleotides agree with TRBD2. The V gene's germline CDR1 is GTSNPN and CDR2 SVGIG (reference sequence). Trimming at V came to 2 bases and at J to 6 bases, leaving 6 bases not matched to a gene. This CDR3 is built from 13 residues. CDR3 in amino acids: CAWSRGGLVEQYF. CDR3 coding DNA: TGTGCCTGGAGTCGGGGGGGGCTGGTCGAGCAGTACTTC.